The clone carrying this TCR beta chain occurred a few times. This entry comes from a study of regulatory T cells in long-lasting Graves disease. This sample's time point: newly diagnosed GD, antithyroid drugs for less than 3 months. The TCR library was prepared using RNA isolated from PBMCs. The TCR beta library used iRepertoire HTBI primers with Arm-PCR amplification of CDR3. TCRdb re-called the multiplex PCR reads with MiXCR, one entry per CDR3 protein. The table has under 700,000 distinct CDR3 sequences, roughly 16% seen once. Per germline, CDR1 DFQATT and CDR2 SNEGSKA (reference sequence). CDR3 length: 15 amino acids. Trimming shortened V by 0 bases and J by 2 bases, and 11 bases separated the two germline ends. This sample was also put to use in a study of T cells in Graves' hyperthyroidism and ophthalmopathy. This second report adds: Every diagnosis used clinical symptoms, serum thyroxine and TRAb, thyroid ultrasound and orbital computed tomography. Primed by the HTBI set, a first-round RT-PCR was run on the TCR CDR3.

This chain joins TRBV20-1 and TRBJ1-3; possibly TRBD1 for D (5 bases). The sequenced sample was peripheral blood mononuclear cells (PBMCs), obtained at new diagnosis, from a patient treated with antithyroid drugs. The receptor was derived from a woman aged 35-65 years with Graves disease. The CDR3 region is CSARDGASAGNTIYF. The CDR3, as DNA: TGCAGTGCTAGAGACGGGGCGTCGGCTGGAAACACCATATATTTT.